The 21 T cell receptor beta chains listed next were all sequenced from one sample in a study of blood T cell repertoires in COVID-19. Method: immunoSEQ multiplex PCR; TCRdb's copy keeps in-frame clones and lacks some. Of approximately 130,000 clones detected, around 85% appear once; the ten largest clones hold roughly 4.5%. Sequencing was done on a sample of peripheral blood. The receptors originated from a human donor in a cohort sampled during active COVID-19.

The J gene is TRBJ2-5, the V gene TRBV3-1 (or the pseudogene TRBV3-2); tentative D call: TRBD1 (6 bases). Germline V gene data show CDR1 as LGHDT and CDR2 as YNNKEL (reference sequence). The length of the CDR3 is 16 residues. V was clipped by 1 base and J by 6 bases, with 18 bases between them. The CDR3 spells CASSQGPRDNIQTQYF. The CDR3 DNA is TGTGCCAGCAGCCAAGGCCCCCGGGACAATATCCAGACCCAGTACTTC.

This chain uses TRBV9 with TRBJ2-2, with no clear D. This CDR3 region has 15 residues. With 0 bases removed from V and 7 bases from J, the gap between germline ends came to 13 bases. Germline V CDR1 and CDR2: SGDLS, YYNGEE. As DNA, the CDR3 is TGTGCCAGCAGCGTAGATATCGGTTTCGACGGGGAGCTGTTTTTT. This codes for CASSVDIGFDGELFF.

The rearrangement joins TRBV29-1 to TRBJ2-3; 12 nucleotides match TRBD2. CDR3 length: 17 residues. V dropped 5 bases and J dropped 4; count of bases not matched to a gene: 13. The germline V gene encodes CDR1 SQVTM and CDR2 ANQGSEA. The CDR3 loop is CSVSPPSGRAGADTQYF. The CDR3 DNA follows: TGCAGCGTTTCCCCTCCTAGCGGGAGGGCCGGGGCAGATACGCAGTATTTT.

This sequence joins TRBV5-6 and TRBJ1-4; 7 positions match TRBD1. V was pared by 2 bases and J by 7 bases, with 5 bases of the junction left unmatched. The CDR3 runs to 14 residues. CDR1 is SGHDT and CDR2 is YYEEEE in the germline V gene. The CDR3 coding sequence is TGTGCCAGCAGCTTAAGGGGGCAGGGTGAAAAACTGTTTTTT. Protein product: CASSLRGQGEKLFF.

The chain employs TRBV7-2 and TRBJ2-1; 12 bases align to TRBD2. V dropped 5 bases and J dropped 12; count of bases not matched to a gene: 14. Germline V CDR1 and CDR2: SGHTA, FQGNSA. This CDR3 region has 16 residues. CDR3 sequence (DNA): TGTGCCAGCAGCGCCGCACTAGCGGGGGGCCGGCTTGGGCAGTTCTTC. It encodes CASSAALAGGRLGQFF.

This clone was counted once. In nucleotides, the CDR3 is TGTGCCAGCAGCTTAACAGGGGAGGACGAAAAACTGTTTTTT. This encodes CASSLTGEDEKLFF. The rearrangement joins TRBV7-2 to TRBJ1-4; 7 positions match TRBD1. J was trimmed by 8 bases and V by 2 bases; bases with no gene match: 5. The germline gives CDR1 SGHTA, CDR2 FQGNSA. This CDR3 has 14 residues.

The V and J genes are TRBV27 and TRBJ2-2; possible D gene TRBD2, 6 bases. Germline V gene lookup returns CDR1 MNHEY and CDR2 SMNVEV (reference sequence). This CDR3 is built from 15 residues. Trimming removed 6 bases from V and 6 bases from J, with 17 bases in between. The CDR3 DNA follows: TGTGCCAGCAGGTCCGGAGGGGTGGTGGCCGGGGAGCTGTTTTTT. It translates to CASRSGGVVAGELFF.

The rearrangement joins TRBV19 to TRBJ1-4, with 7 positions matching TRBD1. After removal of 7 bases from V and 4 bases from J, the junction contained 6 bases not matched to a gene. The CDR3 contains 14 residues. Germline lookup yields CDR1 LNHDA and CDR2 SQIVND (reference sequence). This CDR3 reads CASNPGGNNEKLFF. In nucleotides, the CDR3 is TGTGCCAGTAACCCAGGGGGTAATAATGAAAAACTGTTTTTT.

The rearrangement links TRBV6-6 to TRBJ2-1; D not certain. The germline CDR1 and CDR2 sequences are MNHNY and SVGAGI (reference sequence). V lost 5 bases and J 2 bases, leaving 13 bases between the germline ends. The CDR3 contains 15 residues. CDR3 in DNA: TGTGCCAGCAGTCCCCCTGGCGGCCCCTACAATGAGCAGTTCTTC. Its protein product is CASSPPGGPYNEQFF.

The chain recombines TRBV12-3 or TRBV12-4 with TRBJ1-1; tentative D call: TRBD1 (6 bases). V lost 3 bases and J 4 bases, leaving 9 bases between the germline ends. There are 13 residues in the CDR3. The CDR3 DNA follows: TGTGCCAGCAGTTTGACAGGAATCACTGAAGCTTTCTTT. It yields the protein CASSLTGITEAFF.

This clone was counted a single time. The chain employs TRBV30 and TRBJ2-7, with a tentative D call TRBD2 (7 bases). There are 14 residues in the CDR3. CDR1 and CDR2 from the germline V gene are GTSNPN and SVGIG (reference sequence). V lost 0 bases to trimming and J lost 7 bases, with 16 bases between them. The DNA of the CDR3 is TGTGCCTGGAGTGTGCCGGGGGGCTTGGGAGAGCAGTACTTC. Its protein is CAWSVPGGLGEQYF.

In regard to this clone: At the DNA level, this CDR3 is encoded by other sequences in the same sample as well. The CDR3 bases are TGTGCCAGCAGCGTAGGGACAGCGAACACTGAAGCTTTCTTT. Its translation is CASSVGTANTEAFF. This rearrangement joins TRBV9 to TRBJ1-1; a weak D match, TRBD1 (6 bases). The CDR3 is 14 residues long. The germline V gene encodes CDR1 SGDLS and CDR2 YYNGEE. Trimming took off 0 bases at V and 1 base at J, with 7 bases between the two ends.

V usage is TRBV9 and J usage is TRBJ1-1; D is uncertain. The CDR3 totals 15 residues. Per germline, CDR1 SGDLS and CDR2 YYNGEE. V lost 0 bases to trimming and J lost 0 bases, with 9 bases between them. DNA for the CDR3: TGTGCCAGCAGCGTAGGGGCAGTCATGAACACTGAAGCTTTCTTT. Residues: CASSVGAVMNTEAFF. Full variable domain (remainder filled in from reference TRBV9 and TRBJ1-1): DSGVTQTPKHLITATGQRVTLRCSPRSGDLSVYWYQQSLDQGLQFLIQYYNGEERAKGNILERFSAQQFPDLHSELNLSSLELGDSALYFCASSVGAVMNTEAFFGQGTRLTVV.

The chain uses TRBV7-8 and TRBJ2-5; the match to TRBD1 covers 11 bases. The junction had 15 bases not matched to a gene; V was cut back by 5 bases and J by 10 bases. Germline lookup yields CDR1 SGHVS and CDR2 FQNEAQ. There are 16 residues in the CDR3. The CDR3 sequence is CASSRQSRDRGVGQYF. CDR3 bases: TGTGCCAGCAGCCGACAGTCCCGGGACAGGGGGGTGGGCCAGTACTTC.

A few counts support this clone. This chain links TRBV7-6 with TRBJ2-2; 9 bases map to TRBD2. CDR1 is SGHVS and CDR2 is FNYEAQ in the germline V gene. The CDR3 consists of 15 residues. Trimming removed 3 bases from V and 5 bases from J; junction bases left unmatched: 4. The CDR3 region is CASSLTSGSTGELFF. Written as DNA, the CDR3 is TGTGCCAGCAGCTTGACTAGCGGTTCAACCGGGGAGCTGTTTTTT.

CDR3 in DNA: TGTGCCAGCAGTCCCGACTTGTCGGGTGGCTACACCTTC. It translates to CASSPDLSGGYTF. V is TRBV6-6 and J is TRBJ1-2; D uncertain. The CDR3 totals 13 residues. The germline gives CDR1 MNHNY, CDR2 SVGAGI (reference sequence). Trimming removed 5 bases from V and 7 bases from J, with 14 bases in between.

This chain connects TRBV3-1 (or the pseudogene TRBV3-2) to TRBJ2-6, with TRBD2 as a possible D gene (6 bases). This CDR3 contains 17 residues. The germline CDR1 and CDR2 sequences are LGHDT and YNNKEL (reference sequence). V lost 0 bases and J lost 2, with 11 bases in between. The CDR3 bases are TGTGCCAGCAGCCAAGATATCAGGGAGGCTGGGGCCAACGTCCTGACTTTC. This sequence encodes CASSQDIREAGANVLTF.

The V gene is TRBV5-8, the J gene TRBJ2-1; D is undetermined. Trimming left V 4 bases short and J 8 bases short, with 13 bases between. Germline loops: CDR1 SGHTS, CDR2 YDEGEE. This CDR3 is 13 amino acids long. Written as DNA, the CDR3 is TGTGCCAGCAGCCCGTATCAGTTGGATGAGCAGTTCTTC. This gives the protein CASSPYQLDEQFF.

The J gene is TRBJ1-5, the V gene TRBV5-6; D gene uncertain. The germline V gene encodes CDR1 SGHDT and CDR2 YYEEEE. The ends were cut back, 0 bases at V and 6 bases at J, with 7 bases in the middle. This CDR3 has 13 amino acids. As DNA, the CDR3 is TGTGCCAGCAGCTTGGCCAGGCTTCAGCCCCAGCATTTT. It translates to CASSLARLQPQHF.

V is TRBV6-2 or TRBV6-3 and J is TRBJ2-3; TRBD1 matches 7 bases. CDR3 length equals 13 residues. V gave up 4 bases and J gave up 5 bases; unmatched junction bases: 3. Looked up from germline, CDR1 is MNHEY and CDR2 is SVGEGT. The chain's CDR3 is CASSWYRGDTQYF. Here the CDR3 DNA reads TGTGCCAGCAGTTGGTACAGGGGAGATACGCAGTATTTT.

This chain links TRBV6-6 with TRBJ1-5; 8 bases are a match to TRBD1. The CDR3 length is 13 residues. The V and J ends lost 5 bases and 7 bases, in that order; junction bases with no gene match: 4. Germline-derived CDR1 and CDR2 are MNHNY and SVGAGI (reference sequence). The CDR3 region is CASSGQGFQPQHF. The CDR3 DNA sequence: TGTGCCAGCAGTGGACAGGGTTTCCAGCCCCAGCATTTT.